This TCR beta chain was profiled in a study of blood T cell repertoires in COVID-19. Across the study: Sample material is recorded as cDNA or gDNA derived from T cells, B-cell-depleted T cells, or PBMCs.

In the source study's methods: Researchers report that nucleated cell counts were estimated from reference gene primer amplification. Here immunoSEQ multiplex PCR was the method, and the copy in TCRdb shows in-frame clones only, minus some. V, J and clone size derive from that table, while D and trimming were established from the DNA sequence. The sample contains 280,000 or so clones, 83% of which appear only once. This TCR derives from a woman between 45 and 60 years old who had recovered from COVID-19. Specimen: peripheral blood.

Here the CDR3 DNA reads TGTGCCAGTAGTATAACCATAGGGGTGACAGATACGCAGTATTTT. Translation gives CASSITIGVTDTQYF. V usage is TRBV19 and J usage is TRBJ2-3; possibly TRBD1 for D (5 bases). Germline-derived CDR1 and CDR2 are LNHDA and SQIVND (reference sequence). The CDR3 is 15 amino acids. Trimming shortened V by 2 bases and J by 3 bases, and 12 bases separated the two germline ends. Full variable domain (rest looked up from reference TRBV19 and TRBJ2-3): DGGITQSPKYLFRKEGQNVTLSCEQNLNHDAMYWYRQDPGQGLRLIYYSQIVNDFQKGDIAEGYSVSREKKESFPLTVTSAQKNPTAFYLCASSITIGVTDTQYFGPGTRLTVL.